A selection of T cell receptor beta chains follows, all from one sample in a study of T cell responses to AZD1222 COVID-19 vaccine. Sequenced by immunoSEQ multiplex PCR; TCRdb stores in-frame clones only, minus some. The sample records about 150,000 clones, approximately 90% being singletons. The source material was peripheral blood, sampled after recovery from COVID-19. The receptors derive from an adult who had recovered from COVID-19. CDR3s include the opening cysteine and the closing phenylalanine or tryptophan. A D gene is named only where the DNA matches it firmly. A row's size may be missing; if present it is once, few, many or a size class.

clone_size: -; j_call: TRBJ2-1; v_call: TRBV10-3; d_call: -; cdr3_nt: TGTGCCATCAGCTTGACGGAATTACTTGGTGAGCAGTTCTTC; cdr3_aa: CAISLTELLGEQFF
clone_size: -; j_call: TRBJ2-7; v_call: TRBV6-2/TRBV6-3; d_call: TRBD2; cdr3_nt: TGTGCCAGCAGGCCTCATCGCGGGAGTCGGAACGAGCAGTACTTC; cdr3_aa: CASRPHRGSRNEQYF
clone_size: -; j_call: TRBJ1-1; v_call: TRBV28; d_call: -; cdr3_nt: TGTGCCAGCAGTGTCCTAGGACTGAACACTGAAGCTTTCTTT; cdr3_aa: CASSVLGLNTEAFF
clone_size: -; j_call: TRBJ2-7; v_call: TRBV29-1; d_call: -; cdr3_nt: TGCAGCGTTGCCCGAAATCTCGAGCAGTACTTC; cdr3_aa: CSVARNLEQYF
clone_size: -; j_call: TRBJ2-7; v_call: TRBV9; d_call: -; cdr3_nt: TGTGCCAGCAGCGTAGAGGCTAGCCCGAGCTCCTACGAGCAGTACTTC; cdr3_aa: CASSVEASPSSYEQYF
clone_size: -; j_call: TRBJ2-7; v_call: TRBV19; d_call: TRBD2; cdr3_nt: TGTGCCAGTAGTAGGGGGACTAGCGGGTCCTACGAGCAGTACTTC; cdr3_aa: CASSRGTSGSYEQYF
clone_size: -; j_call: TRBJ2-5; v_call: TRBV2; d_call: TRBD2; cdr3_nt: TGTGCCAGCAGTGAATCGGGGGGGGGCCACCAAGAGACCCAGTACTTC; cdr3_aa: CASSESGGGHQETQYF
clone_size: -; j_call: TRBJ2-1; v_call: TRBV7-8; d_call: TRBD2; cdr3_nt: TGTGCCAGCGGGGCGGGAGGGCCGTATGAGCAGTTCTTC; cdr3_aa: CASGAGGPYEQFF
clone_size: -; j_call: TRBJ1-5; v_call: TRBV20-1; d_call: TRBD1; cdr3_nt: TGCAGTGCTAGTCGTGTTACAGGGGAAAGTCAGCCCCAGCATTTT; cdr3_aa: CSASRVTGESQPQHF
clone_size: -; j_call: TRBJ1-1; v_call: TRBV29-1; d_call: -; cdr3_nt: TGCAGCGTTTGGGTCAGGATGAACACTGAAGCTTTCTTT; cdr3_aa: CSVWVRMNTEAFF
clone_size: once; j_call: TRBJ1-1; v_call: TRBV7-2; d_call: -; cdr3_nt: TGTGCCAGCAGCTTAAGACTCACCACTGAAGCTTTCTTT; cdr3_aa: CASSLRLTTEAFF
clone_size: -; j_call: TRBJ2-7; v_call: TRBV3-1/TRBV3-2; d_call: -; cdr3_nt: TGTGCCAGCAGCCAAGACCCCCACAGGGTGGGCGAGCAGTACTTC; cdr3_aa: CASSQDPHRVGEQYF
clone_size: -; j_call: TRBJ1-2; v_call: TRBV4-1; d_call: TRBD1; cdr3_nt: TGCGCCAGCAGCCAAGGTTCTACAGGGGTCTATGGCTACACCTTC; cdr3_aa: CASSQGSTGVYGYTF
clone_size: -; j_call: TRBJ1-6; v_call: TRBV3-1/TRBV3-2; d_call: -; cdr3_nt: TGTGCCAGCAATTCGGACAGTGAGGTATTTTATTCACCCCTCCACTTT; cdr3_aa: CASNSDSEVFYSPLHF
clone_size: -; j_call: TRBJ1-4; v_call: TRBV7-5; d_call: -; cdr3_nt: TGTGTCAGAAGCTCCCAAAGGAGGCCTAATGAAAAACTGTTTTTT; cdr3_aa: CVRSSQRRPNEKLFF
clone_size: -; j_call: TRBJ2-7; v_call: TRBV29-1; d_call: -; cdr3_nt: TGCAGCGTCAAGGGACCTTACGAGCAGTACTTC; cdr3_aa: CSVKGPYEQYF
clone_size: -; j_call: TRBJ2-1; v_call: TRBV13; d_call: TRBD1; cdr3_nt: TGTGCCAGCAGCTCGTTTTGGGACAGGGACAATGAGCAGTTCTTC; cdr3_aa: CASSSFWDRDNEQFF
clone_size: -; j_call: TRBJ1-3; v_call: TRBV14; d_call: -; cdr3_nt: TGTGCCAGCAGGTGGGCAGGGACAAACACCATATATTTT; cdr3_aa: CASRWAGTNTIYF
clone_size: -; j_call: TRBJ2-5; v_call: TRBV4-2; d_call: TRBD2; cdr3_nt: TGTGCCAGCAGCCAGGGGACTAGCGGCCAAGAGACCCAGTACTTC; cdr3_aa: CASSQGTSGQETQYF
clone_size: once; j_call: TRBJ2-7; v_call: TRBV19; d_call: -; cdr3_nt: TGTGCCAGTAGTATAGATCTTGAAAGCGAGCAGTACTTC; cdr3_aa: CASSIDLESEQYF
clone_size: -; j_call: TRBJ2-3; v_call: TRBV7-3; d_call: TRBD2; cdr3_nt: TGTGCCAGCACCCTCAGGGAGGGAGATACGCAGTATTTT; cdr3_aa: CASTLREGDTQYF
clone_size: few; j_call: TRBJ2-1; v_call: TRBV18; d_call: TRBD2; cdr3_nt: TGTGCCAGCTCAAAGGGGGCTAGCGGGAGCAATGAGCAGTTCTTC; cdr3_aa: CASSKGASGSNEQFF
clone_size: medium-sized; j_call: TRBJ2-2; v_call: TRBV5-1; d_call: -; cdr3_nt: TGCGCCAGCAGCTACCAGGGCGAAACCGGGGAGCTGTTTTTT; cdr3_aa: CASSYQGETGELFF
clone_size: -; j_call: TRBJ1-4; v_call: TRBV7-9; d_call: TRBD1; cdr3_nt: TGTGCCAGCAGCTACTTATTCGGACAGGGGCCGGAGGCTAATGAAAAACTGTTTTTT; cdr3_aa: CASSYLFGQGPEANEKLFF
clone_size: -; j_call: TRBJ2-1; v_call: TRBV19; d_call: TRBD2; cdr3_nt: TGTGCCAGTAGGCTAGCGGGAGGGGTAAATGAGCAGTTCTTC; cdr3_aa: CASRLAGGVNEQFF
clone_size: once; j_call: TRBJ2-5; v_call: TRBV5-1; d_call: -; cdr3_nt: TGCGCCAGCAGATTGGGCCTAGCGCAAGAGACCCAGTACTTC; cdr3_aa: CASRLGLAQETQYF
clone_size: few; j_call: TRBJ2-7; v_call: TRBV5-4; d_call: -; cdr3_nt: TGTGCCAGCAGCTTGGGGCACCGAGGGCTAGATAATGAGCAGTACTTC; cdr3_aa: CASSLGHRGLDNEQYF
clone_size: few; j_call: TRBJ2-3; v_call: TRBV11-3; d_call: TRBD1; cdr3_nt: TGTGCCAGCAGCTCCGCGACAGGGTTCACAGATACGCAGTATTTT; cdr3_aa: CASSSATGFTDTQYF
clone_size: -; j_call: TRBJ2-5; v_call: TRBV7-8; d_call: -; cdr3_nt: TGTGCCAGCAGCTTAGGACGGGTGGAGACCCAGTACTTC; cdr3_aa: CASSLGRVETQYF
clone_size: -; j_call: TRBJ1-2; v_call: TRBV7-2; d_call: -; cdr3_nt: TGTGCCAGCAGCTTAGGGGGGCAGGTGGGTGGCTACACCTTC; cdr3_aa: CASSLGGQVGGYTF
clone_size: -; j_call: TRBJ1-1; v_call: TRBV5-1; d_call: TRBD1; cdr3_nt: TGCGCCAGCAGCTTCTCCCAGGGGGGGAACACTGAAGCTTTCTTT; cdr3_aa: CASSFSQGGNTEAFF
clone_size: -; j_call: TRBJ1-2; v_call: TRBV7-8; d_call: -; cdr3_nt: TGTGCCAGCAGCTCCCCGGGTGAGGACGCAAAAGGGAATGGCTACACCTTC; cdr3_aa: CASSSPGEDAKGNGYTF
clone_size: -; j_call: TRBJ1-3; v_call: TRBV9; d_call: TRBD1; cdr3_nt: TGTGCCAGCAGCGCTGGGACAGGGGGAGTTGGAAACACCATATATTTT; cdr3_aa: CASSAGTGGVGNTIYF
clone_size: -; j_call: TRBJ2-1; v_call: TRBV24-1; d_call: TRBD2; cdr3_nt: TGTGCCACCAGTGAAGCGGGGCGATCTCAAGCGTCTGAGCAGTTCTTC; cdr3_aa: CATSEAGRSQASEQFF
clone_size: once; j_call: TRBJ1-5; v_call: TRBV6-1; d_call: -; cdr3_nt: TGTGCCAGCAGCCCCCCCACGGATCAGCCCCAGCATTTT; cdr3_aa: CASSPPTDQPQHF
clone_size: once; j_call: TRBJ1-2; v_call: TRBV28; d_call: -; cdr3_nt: TGTGCCAGCAGTTTAACGCCTTCAGGAGGCTACACCTTC; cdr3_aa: CASSLTPSGGYTF
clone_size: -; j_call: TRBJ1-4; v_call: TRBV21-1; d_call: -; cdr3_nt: TGTGCCAGCAGCCCCCAGGGCAGGAATAATGAAAAACTGTTTTTT; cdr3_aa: CASSPQGRNNEKLFF
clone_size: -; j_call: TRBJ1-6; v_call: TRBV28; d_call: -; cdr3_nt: TGTGCCAGCGTCGAAGTATGGAATAATTCACCCCTCCACTTT; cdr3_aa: CASVEVWNNSPLHF
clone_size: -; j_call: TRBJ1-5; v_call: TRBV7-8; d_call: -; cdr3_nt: TGTGCCAGCAGCGATTTGCAGGAGGGTCAGCCCCAGCATTTT; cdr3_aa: CASSDLQEGQPQHF
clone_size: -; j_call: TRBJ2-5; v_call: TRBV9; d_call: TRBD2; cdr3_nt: TGTGCCAGCAGCCGACTAGCGGGGGTACAAGAGACCCAGTACTTC; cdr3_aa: CASSRLAGVQETQYF
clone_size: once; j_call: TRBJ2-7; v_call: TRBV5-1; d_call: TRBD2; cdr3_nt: TGCGCCAGCAGCTCTTACCCCCTGGGGGGGGTTCGAGCGGGACCGGACTACGAGCAGTACTTC; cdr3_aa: CASSSYPLGGVRAGPDYEQYF
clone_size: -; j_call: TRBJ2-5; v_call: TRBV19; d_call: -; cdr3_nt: TGTGCCAGTAGTACAGACCCGTTCCAAGAGACCCAGTACTTC; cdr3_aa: CASSTDPFQETQYF
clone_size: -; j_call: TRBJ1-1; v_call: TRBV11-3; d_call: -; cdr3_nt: TGTGCCAGCAGCTTTCAAGGGGGAACCGAAGCTTTCTTT; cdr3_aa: CASSFQGGTEAFF
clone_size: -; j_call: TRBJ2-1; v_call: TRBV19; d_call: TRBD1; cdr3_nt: TGTGCCAGTAGTATCTCGGGACAGGGCAGAATTGAGCAGTTCTTC; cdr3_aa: CASSISGQGRIEQFF
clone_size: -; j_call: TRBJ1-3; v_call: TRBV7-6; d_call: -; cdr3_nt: TGTGCCAGCAGCTTAGGTACCGGGTTGTCTGGAAACACCATATATTTT; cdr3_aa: CASSLGTGLSGNTIYF
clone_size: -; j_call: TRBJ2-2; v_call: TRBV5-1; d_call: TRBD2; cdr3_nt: TGCGCCAGCATCCCGGGACTAAGGAACACCGGGGAGCTGTTTTTT; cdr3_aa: CASIPGLRNTGELFF